Listed here are 10 T cell receptor beta chains from one sample, sequenced in a study of CD8 T cells in Susac syndrome. Reverse transcription used about 0.5 to 1 ug RNA and random hexamers. TCRdb itself ran the immunoSEQ multiplex PCR reads through MiXCR, one entry per CDR3 protein. The sample contains some 150,000 distinct CDR3 sequences, roughly 96% of which appear only once. The sample consisted of CD8+ T cells from PBMCs. These TCRs come from a human donor with multiple sclerosis.

The chain uses TRBV15 and TRBJ2-3, with 7 bases identical to TRBD2. The CDR3 has 17 amino acids. After removal of 0 bases from V and 6 bases from J, the junction contained 12 bases not matched to a gene. Germline-derived CDR1 and CDR2 are LNHNV and YYDKDF (reference sequence). CDR3 region: CATSRENLGLRDDTQYF. In nucleotides, the CDR3 is TGTGCCACCAGCAGAGAAAATTTGGGACTAAGGGATGATACGCAGTATTTT.

This clonotype showed up just once. The V gene is TRBV29-1, the J gene TRBJ1-1; D is possibly TRBD1 (6 bases). Germline CDR1 SQVTM, CDR2 ANQGSEA. The CDR3 spans 13 residues. V was trimmed by 2 bases and J by 0 bases, leaving 7 bases between them. Here the CDR3 DNA reads TGCAGCGTTGAACAGGGGATGAACACTGAAGCTTTCTTT. This gives the protein CSVEQGMNTEAFF.

This clonotype occurred once. This sequence joins TRBV5-1 and TRBJ2-1; D perhaps matches TRBD2 (5 bases). The CDR3 length is 14 residues. The V and J ends lost 0 bases and 5 bases respectively, with 9 bases between them. CDR1 and CDR2 from the germline V gene are SGHRS and YFSETQ. The CDR3: CASSLANGNNEQFF. The DNA of the CDR3 is TGCGCCAGCAGCTTGGCCAACGGGAACAATGAGCAGTTCTTC.

The chain couples TRBV20-1 to TRBJ2-5; no firm D call. Germline CDR1 is DFQATT and CDR2 is SNEGSKA (reference sequence). This CDR3 is 13 amino acids long. V was pared by 6 bases and J by 5 bases, with 16 bases between. The CDR3 protein is CSAELGQRETQYF. The CDR3 DNA follows: TGCAGTGCCGAATTAGGGCAAAGGGAGACCCAGTACTTC.

V and J are TRBV7-3 and TRBJ2-7; TRBD2 agrees at 11 bases. The CDR3 runs 15 residues. The trim removed 6 bases at V and 4 bases at J, leaving 8 bases unmatched. Per germline, CDR1 SGHTA and CDR2 FQGTGA. The CDR3 region is CASSQDPSGGYEQYF. The DNA of the CDR3 is TGTGCCAGCAGTCAGGATCCTAGCGGGGGGTACGAGCAGTACTTC.

The J gene is TRBJ2-7, the V gene TRBV29-1; no clear D. V lost 6 bases and J 1 base, leaving 13 bases between the germline ends. Germline V lookup: CDR1 SQVTM, CDR2 ANQGSEA. This CDR3 is 13 amino acids long. The CDR3 region has the DNA TGCAGCGTGTGTACGACCGAGTCCTACGAGCAGTACTTC. The encoded protein is CSVCTTESYEQYF.

The chain has TRBV19 and TRBJ2-3; either TRBD1 or TRBD2 may supply D (6 bases each). The CDR3 totals 12 residues. Per the germline V gene, CDR1 is LNHDA and CDR2 is SQIVND (reference sequence). The ends were cut back, 11 bases at V and 2 bases at J, with 11 bases in the middle. DNA of the CDR3: TGTGCCGGGGGGCAGACCACAGATACGCAGTATTTT. Translating gives CAGGQTTDTQYF.

V usage is TRBV7-9 and J usage is TRBJ2-7; D is perhaps TRBD1 (6 bases). V was shortened by 1 base and J by 5 bases, with 9 bases between the two germline ends. CDR3 length: 13 amino acids. Germline V lookup: CDR1 SEHNR, CDR2 FQNEAQ (reference sequence). The chain's CDR3 is CASSLDPGDEQYV. The CDR3 DNA reads TGTGCCAGCAGCTTAGATCCAGGGGACGAGCAGTACGTC.

V usage is TRBV20-1 and J usage is TRBJ1-5; TRBD1 is a possible D gene (5 bases). V lost 0 bases, J lost 0 bases, and 12 bases lay in between. This CDR3 has 16 residues. The germline V gene has CDR1 DFQATT and CDR2 SNEGSKA (reference sequence). The CDR3 protein is CSARDNGDHSNQPQHF. CDR3 bases: TGCAGTGCTAGAGATAACGGGGACCATAGCAATCAGCCCCAGCATTTT.

The chain is built from TRBV5-6 and TRBJ2-2, with 8 bases matching TRBD2. The CDR3 contains 15 residues. The junction had 4 bases not matched to a gene; V was cut back by 1 base and J by 5 bases. Per the germline V gene, CDR1 is SGHDT and CDR2 is YYEEEE. CDR3 sequence: CASSLTSGGTGELFF. The DNA of the CDR3 is TGTGCCAGCAGCTTGACTAGCGGAGGAACCGGGGAGCTGTTTTTT.